These 19 T cell receptor beta chains share one sample of origin, sequenced in a study of monozygotic twins with cystic fibrosis. TCRdb's copy holds only in-frame clones and misses some; the assay was immunoSEQ multiplex PCR. The sample carries 35,000 or so clones, about 80% recorded once. Material: blood. The source is a girl under 10 years old with cystic fibrosis.

V is TRBV4-3 and J is TRBJ2-5; 7 bases fit TRBD1. Per germline, CDR1 LGHNA and CDR2 YSLEER. V gave up 0 bases and J gave up 3 bases; unmatched junction bases: 4. This CDR3 comprises 15 residues. CDR3 sequence: CASSQDPGQEETQYF. The CDR3 bases are TGCGCCAGCAGCCAAGATCCCGGACAGGAAGAGACCCAGTACTTC.

A few counts support this clone. The chain recombines TRBV5-4 with TRBJ2-5; possibly TRBD1 for D (6 bases). Germline V gene data show CDR1 as SGHNT and CDR2 as YYREEE (reference sequence). CDR3 length: 15 residues. Trimming removed 4 bases from V and 3 bases from J, with 16 bases in between. In DNA, the CDR3 is TGTGCCAGCAGCGCGAGGGCAGGGGCCGAAGAGACCCAGTACTTC. This translates into CASSARAGAEETQYF.

This chain connects TRBV25-1 to TRBJ1-6; TRBD1 is a possible D gene (5 bases). This CDR3 has 15 amino acids. The germline V and J ends were trimmed by 1 base and 8 bases, with 12 bases remaining between them. Germline V gene sequence: CDR1 MGHDK, CDR2 SYGVNS. The chain's CDR3 is CASSEFQGGDSPLHF. DNA of the CDR3: TGTGCCAGCAGTGAATTTCAGGGAGGGGATTCACCCCTCCACTTT.

V is TRBV25-1 and J is TRBJ1-1; D may be TRBD1 (5 bases). Deletions cut 2 bases from V and 1 base from J, with 8 bases between. Germline CDR1 MGHDK, CDR2 SYGVNS. The CDR3 spans 14 residues. DNA for the CDR3: TGTGCCAGCAGTGAACCGGGGCCGAACACTGAAGCTTTCTTT. The encoded protein is CASSEPGPNTEAFF.

The gene calls are TRBV6-1 and TRBJ2-1; 13 nucleotides match TRBD2. Germline trimming cut 3 bases from V and 8 bases from J; bases unmatched to any gene: 4. The CDR3 covers 15 residues. Germline V lookup: CDR1 MNHNS, CDR2 SASEGT. DNA for the CDR3: TGTGCCAGCAGTGATACTAGCGGGGGGGCCGATGAGCAGTTCTTC. Amino acid sequence: CASSDTSGGADEQFF.

The chain is built from TRBV5-1 and TRBJ1-2; D is perhaps TRBD1 (5 bases). Germline lookup yields CDR1 SGHRS and CDR2 YFSETQ. V was pared by 0 bases and J by 6 bases, with 6 bases between. The CDR3 covers 12 residues. CDR3 sequence: CASSLVGDGYTF. CDR3 in DNA: TGCGCCAGCAGCTTGGTAGGGGATGGCTACACCTTC.

The genes are TRBV19 and TRBJ1-1, with 8 nucleotides matching TRBD1. V shed 9 bases, J shed 3 bases, and the junction held 12 bases outside the gene matches. CDR1 LNHDA and CDR2 SQIVND come from the germline V gene (reference sequence). The CDR3 has 15 residues. CDR3 nucleotides: TGTGCCAGCCGCCCCTTCACAGGGGGTCACACTGAAGCTTTCTTT. Its translation: CASRPFTGGHTEAFF.

The chain links TRBV4-2 to TRBJ2-1; TRBD2 agrees at 10 bases. Losses at the gene ends were 2 bases for V and 7 bases for J; bases not matched to a gene: 8. Germline V gene data show CDR1 as LGHNA and CDR2 as YNFKEQ. This CDR3 has 16 residues. The chain's CDR3 is CASSQLAGAGGNEQFF. The CDR3 coding sequence is TGTGCCAGCAGCCAACTAGCGGGGGCGGGCGGAAATGAGCAGTTCTTC.

The chain combines TRBV4-3 with TRBJ2-3, with D unclear. The V end was cut by 2 bases, the J end by 0 bases, with 9 bases between. The CDR3 loop spans 15 amino acids. The germline CDR1 and CDR2 sequences are LGHNA and YSLEER. CDR3: CASSQSAHSTDTQYF. The DNA for the CDR3 is TGCGCCAGCAGCCAATCAGCCCATAGCACAGATACGCAGTATTTT.

The rearrangement uses TRBV10-3 and TRBJ1-6; TRBD1 agrees at 9 bases. This CDR3 contains 16 residues. Germline V lookup: CDR1 ENHRY, CDR2 SYGVKD. V gave up 0 bases and J gave up 6 bases; unmatched junction bases: 3. CDR3 in amino acids: CAISESGTGLNSPLHF. The CDR3 nucleotides are TGTGCCATCAGTGAGTCGGGGACAGGGCTTAATTCACCCCTCCACTTT.

The CDR3: CASSPSGNTIYF. CDR3 coding DNA: TGTGCCAGCAGCCCCTCTGGAAACACCATATATTTT. V is TRBV14 and J is TRBJ1-3; D gene ambiguous. CDR1 is SGHDN and CDR2 is FVKESK in the germline V gene. CDR3 size: 12 residues. Deletions cut 4 bases from V and 0 bases from J, with 1 base between. The full variable domain, in which reference TRBV14 and TRBJ1-3 provide the parts outside the CDR3, is EAGVTQFPSHSVIEKGQTVTLRCDPISGHDNLYWYRRVMGKEIKFLLHFVKESKQDESGMPNNRFLAERTGGTYSTLKVQPAELEDSGVYFCASSPSGNTIYFGEGSWLTVV.

V and J are TRBV4-3 and TRBJ2-7; 8 bases are a match to TRBD2. V lost 4 bases, J lost 0 bases, and 8 bases stayed unmatched. The length of the CDR3 is 16 residues. Germline V gene data show CDR1 as LGHNA and CDR2 as YSLEER. The CDR3 here is CASSRGLAGASYEQYF. CDR3 sequence (DNA): TGCGCCAGCAGCCGAGGTCTAGCGGGTGCCTCCTACGAGCAGTACTTC.

This clone was seen more than once but under ten times. The V gene is TRBV6-5, the J gene TRBJ2-7; D remains ambiguous. The CDR3 is made up of 11 amino acids. Trimming stripped 2 bases from V and 4 bases from J, with 3 bases between. CDR1 and CDR2 (germline): MNHEY, SVGAGI. CDR3 nucleotide sequence: TGTGCCAGCAGTTACGAGTACGAGCAGTACTTC. Amino acid sequence: CASSYEYEQYF.

The rearrangement uses TRBV2 and TRBJ2-7; 8 bases are shared with TRBD2. The CDR3 is made up of 16 amino acids. The germline V gene has CDR1 SNHLY and CDR2 FYNNEI. J gave up 6 bases and V 5 bases, and 15 bases lay outside the gene matches. The chain's CDR3 is CASSQTMSGGEFEQYF. CDR3 in DNA: TGTGCCAGCAGTCAGACTATGAGCGGGGGAGAATTCGAGCAGTACTTC.

This chain connects TRBV5-1 to TRBJ2-7; D uncertain. CDR1 is SGHRS, CDR2 YFSETQ, per germline. V dropped 4 bases and J dropped 4 bases, with 12 bases sitting between them. The CDR3 has 13 amino acids. The CDR3 spells CASSEPWSYEQYF. For the CDR3, the DNA is TGCGCCAGCAGCGAACCTTGGTCGTACGAGCAGTACTTC.

The V call is TRBV5-6, the J call TRBJ2-7, with D perhaps being TRBD1 or TRBD2 (5 bases each). CDR3 size: 15 residues. V was trimmed by 3 bases and J by 3 bases, leaving 16 bases between them. Germline-derived CDR1 and CDR2 are SGHDT and YYEEEE. CDR3 sequence (DNA): TGTGCCAGCAGCTCGGGACGGAGCCCTATCTACGAGCAGTACTTC. Its translation: CASSSGRSPIYEQYF.

The table lists this clone with a count of one. The J gene is TRBJ1-4, the V gene TRBV11-2; 7 bases line up with TRBD1. Unmatched junction bases numbered 4, after V lost 0 bases and J lost 6 bases. Germline CDR1 SGHAT, CDR2 FQNNGV. This CDR3 is built from 15 residues. CDR3 nucleotide sequence: TGTGCCAGCAGCTTAGAGGCAGGGGGGGATGAAAAACTGTTTTTT. Translated, it gives CASSLEAGGDEKLFF.

This chain links TRBV2 with TRBJ2-3; D unresolved. This CDR3 spans 13 amino acids. Trimming left V 8 bases short and J 2 bases short, with 11 bases between. Germline CDR1 reads SNHLY; CDR2 reads FYNNEI. The CDR3 DNA reads TGTGCCAGCGGGGTAGTCTTCACAGATACGCAGTATTTT. This sequence encodes CASGVVFTDTQYF.

The CDR3 DNA reads as TGCGCCAGCAGCCAAGATCCCCCTAGCGGGGGGGCAGATACGCAGTATTTT. Amino acids: CASSQDPPSGGADTQYF. The chain is built from TRBV4-3 and TRBJ2-3, with 12 bases lining up with TRBD2. After removal of 0 bases from V and 4 bases from J, the junction contained 5 bases not matched to a gene. This CDR3 comprises 17 residues. CDR1 and CDR2 from the germline V gene are LGHNA and YSLEER.